Shown below are 16 T cell receptor beta chains from a single sample sequenced in a study of somatic mutations in cytotoxic T cells in rheumatoid arthritis. This table comes from immunoSEQ multiplex PCR, and its TCRdb copy is limited to in-frame clones, with some not included. This table holds 11,000 or so clones, 73% found once. Specimen: CD8+ T cells sorted from blood. These receptors all come from a man in his 60s in good health.

This chain uses TRBV5-1 with TRBJ1-1; D gene unclear. Trimming removed 2 bases from V and 0 bases from J, with 11 bases in between. Germline loops: CDR1 SGHRS, CDR2 YFSETQ. The CDR3 is 15 residues long. CDR3 amino acids: CASSLSKGMNTEAFF. The CDR3 coding sequence is TGCGCCAGCAGCTTATCGAAAGGGATGAACACTGAAGCTTTCTTT. Together with reference TRBV5-1 and TRBJ1-1, the CDR3 gives the full variable domain: KAGVTQTPRYLIKTRGQQVTLSCSPISGHRSVSWYQQTPGQGLQFLFEYFSETQRNKGNFPGRFSGRQFSNSRSEMNVSTLELGDSALYLCASSLSKGMNTEAFFGQGTRLTVV.

The chain is built from TRBV4-3 and TRBJ2-1; either TRBD1 or TRBD2 may fit D (5 bases each). V lost 0 bases and J 0 bases, leaving 15 bases between the germline ends. Looked up from germline, CDR1 is LGHNA and CDR2 is YSLEER. This CDR3 has 18 amino acids. The CDR3 region is CASSQDGGAGASYNEQFF. The DNA for the CDR3 is TGCGCCAGCAGCCAAGATGGGGGTGCGGGTGCCTCCTACAATGAGCAGTTCTTC.

The gene calls are TRBV28 and TRBJ1-4, with D possibly TRBD1 on 5 matching bases. In germline, CDR1 is MDHEN, CDR2 SYDVKM. Trimming took off 3 bases at V and 8 bases at J, with 28 bases between the two ends. CDR3 size: 19 residues. The CDR3 is CASSFYPGGSIEQMEKLFF. The CDR3 nucleotides read TGTGCCAGCAGTTTCTATCCCGGGGGGTCGATTGAACAAATGGAAAAACTGTTTTTT.

In this sample, this clone is medium-sized. The chain uses TRBV4-1 and TRBJ1-5; possible D gene TRBD1, 6 bases. This CDR3 region has 14 residues. With 4 bases removed from V and 7 bases from J, the gap between germline ends came to 14 bases. Germline CDR1 and CDR2: MGHRA and YSYEKL. The DNA of the CDR3 is TGCGCCAGCAGCCCTCGAACAGGGTTGCAGCCCCAGCATTTT. It yields the protein CASSPRTGLQPQHF.

Notes on this clone: One junction end does not reproduce the germline sequence, and a read error may be involved. The rearrangement links TRBV13 to TRBJ2-7; TRBD2 agrees at 9 bases. Per the germline V gene, CDR1 is PRHDT and CDR2 is FYEKMQ (reference sequence). The CDR3 contains 14 residues. CDR3 DNA sequence: TGTGCCAGCACCTTAGCGGGAGAGTCTAACGAGCAGTACTTC. The encoded protein is CASTLAGESNEQYF.

The chain is built from TRBV18 and TRBJ2-7, with D possibly being TRBD1 or TRBD2 (5 bases each). Trimming removed 0 bases from V and 5 bases from J, with 11 bases in between. This CDR3 comprises 14 residues. CDR1 is KGHSH, CDR2 LQKENI, per germline. CDR3 nucleotide sequence: TGTGCCAGCTCACCACCAGCGAGGGACGACGAGCAGTACTTC. The encoded protein is CASSPPARDDEQYF.

The rearrangement links TRBV28 to TRBJ2-3; TRBD1 matches at 7 bases. V lost 4 bases, J lost 4 bases, and 5 bases stayed unmatched. This CDR3 is 14 amino acids long. Looked up from germline, CDR1 is MDHEN and CDR2 is SYDVKM. The CDR3 coding sequence is TGTGCCAGCAGTTACGGGACAGCGGCAGATACGCAGTATTTT. It is translated as CASSYGTAADTQYF.

The rearrangement links TRBV6-5 to TRBJ1-5, with D tentatively TRBD1 (5 bases). V was cut by 8 bases and J by 4 bases, with 12 bases left in between. This CDR3 is built from 13 residues. CDR1 and CDR2 (germline): MNHEY, SVGAGI. The CDR3 DNA reads as TGTGCCAGCGGGATGGGGGTGAATCAGCCCCAGCATTTT. It is translated as CASGMGVNQPQHF.

The chain recombines TRBV6-6 with TRBJ1-5; D perhaps matches TRBD1 (5 bases). The CDR3 runs to 14 residues. The V gene lost 2 bases and the J gene lost 6 bases, with 11 bases spanning the gap. The germline gives CDR1 MNHNY, CDR2 SVGAGI (reference sequence). The chain's CDR3 is CASSYLRVGQPQHF. The CDR3, as DNA: TGTGCCAGCAGTTACCTCAGGGTGGGTCAGCCCCAGCATTTT.

This rearrangement joins TRBV4-3 to TRBJ1-1; TRBD1 might be the D (6 bases). From germline, CDR1 is LGHNA and CDR2 YSLEER. Trimming removed 4 bases from V and 4 bases from J, with 10 bases in between. The CDR3 length is 13 residues. CDR3 coding DNA: TGCGCCAGCAGCCTTGCCAGGGGCACTGAAGCTTTCTTT. It specifies CASSLARGTEAFF.

The chain carries TRBV7-9 and TRBJ2-7; 10 bases fit TRBD1. V trimming: 5 bases; J trimming: 5 bases; junction bases outside the gene matches: 15. Germline V gene lookup returns CDR1 SEHNR and CDR2 FQNEAQ (reference sequence). This CDR3 is 17 amino acids long. CDR3 sequence: CASSPVFSGQGVNEQYF. DNA for the CDR3: TGTGCCAGCAGCCCCGTTTTTTCAGGACAGGGGGTCAACGAGCAGTACTTC.

The chain joins TRBV6-5 to TRBJ1-2; D not certain. The length of the CDR3 is 14 residues. Trimming took 2 bases from V and 6 from J, leaving 13 bases between them. Per germline, CDR1 MNHEY and CDR2 SVGAGI. CDR3 residues: CASSYGVTLNGYTF. CDR3 DNA sequence: TGTGCCAGCAGTTACGGGGTGACGTTGAATGGCTACACCTTC.

The chain recombines TRBV9 with TRBJ2-3, with TRBD2 matching 8 bases. CDR3 length: 17 residues. V lost 4 bases to trimming and J lost 4 bases; unmatched junction nucleotides: 14. In germline, CDR1 is SGDLS, CDR2 YYNGEE. For the CDR3, the DNA is TGTGCCAGCAGCTCCAGTGGAGCGGGGGTAGTCGCAGATACGCAGTATTTT. Protein sequence: CASSSSGAGVVADTQYF.

The chain is built from TRBV6-1 and TRBJ2-7; 8 nucleotides match TRBD1. The CDR3 covers 16 residues. Germline CDR1 is MNHNS and CDR2 is SASEGT. J gave up 3 bases and V 0 bases, and 7 bases lay outside the gene matches. Here the CDR3 DNA reads TGTGCCAGCAGTGAAGCCTCAGGGGGCCCGCTCTACGAGCAGTACTTC. Amino acid sequence: CASSEASGGPLYEQYF.

This sequence joins TRBV6-1 and TRBJ2-1; D is unclear. CDR1 is MNHNS and CDR2 is SASEGT in the germline V gene. This CDR3 contains 14 residues. V was shortened by 3 bases and J by 4 bases, with 10 bases between the two germline ends. Here the CDR3 reads CASSDFVKYNEQFF. The CDR3 region has the DNA TGTGCCAGCAGTGATTTTGTCAAGTACAATGAGCAGTTCTTC.

The chain has TRBV7-2 and TRBJ2-1, with D hard to call. V was pared by 1 base and J by 3 bases, with 1 base between. This CDR3 is built from 12 residues. Germline V gene data show CDR1 as SGHTA and CDR2 as FQGNSA. CDR3 loop: CASSLGYNEQFF. The CDR3 coding sequence is TGTGCCAGCAGCTTAGGCTACAATGAGCAGTTCTTC.